The clone carrying this T cell receptor (beta chain) was seen only a few times. The antigen is undetermined. This entry belongs to a study of CD8 T cells in ankylosing spondylitis. Per the germline V gene, CDR1 is SGHAT and CDR2 is FQDESV (reference sequence). Trimming at V came to 1 base and at J to 2 bases, leaving 8 bases not matched to a gene. CDR3 length equals 18 residues. Making use of molecular barcodes, quantitative 5'-RACE generated TCR beta libraries. TCRdb ran MiXCR on the 5' RACE reads and lists one entry per CDR3 protein. Of 270,000 or so distinct CDR3 sequences listed, about a sixth were seen once; the top ten hold over 25%. Points from the study as a whole: Reactive arthritis synovial fluid and blood were previously reported to contain some motif variants. Typical of ankylosing spondylitis blood, it appeared, was a TCR beta motif of eight highly homologous variants.

The J gene is TRBJ2-6, the V gene TRBV11-1; 7 bases agree with TRBD1. The sequence was obtained from a male donor with ankylosing spondylitis or in good health (not recorded which). Sample: blood, either unsorted or a sorted T cell fraction (not recorded which). The CDR3 nucleotides are TGTGCCAGCAGCTTAGGCGCTACAGGGGTTACTGGGGCCAACGTCCTGACTTTC. Translated: CASSLGATGVTGANVLTF.